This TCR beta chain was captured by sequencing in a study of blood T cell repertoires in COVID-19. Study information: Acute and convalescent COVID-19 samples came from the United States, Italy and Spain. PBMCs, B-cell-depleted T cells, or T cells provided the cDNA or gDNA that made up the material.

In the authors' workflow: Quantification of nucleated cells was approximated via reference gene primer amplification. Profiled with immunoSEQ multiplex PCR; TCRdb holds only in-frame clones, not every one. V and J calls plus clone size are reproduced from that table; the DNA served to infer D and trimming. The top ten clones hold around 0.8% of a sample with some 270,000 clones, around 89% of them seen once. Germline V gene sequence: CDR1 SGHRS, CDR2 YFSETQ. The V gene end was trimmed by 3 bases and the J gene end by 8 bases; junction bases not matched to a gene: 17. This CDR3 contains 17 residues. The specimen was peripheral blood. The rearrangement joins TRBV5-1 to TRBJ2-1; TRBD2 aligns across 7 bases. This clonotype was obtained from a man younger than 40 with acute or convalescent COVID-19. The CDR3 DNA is TGCGCCAGCAGCTCCCCAAGGAGCGGGGCCCTTCTTGATGAGCAGTTCTTC. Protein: CASSSPRSGALLDEQFF.